The following is a T cell receptor beta chain sequence with its context. This clone was counted many times. Its antigen is unknown. Per-base qualities were not stored, and no clone one base away is much larger. The sample comes from a study of beta chain features in type 1 diabetes (dated by TCRdb to between 2018 and 2020). For the wider study: Patients and healthy donors did not differ in mean age, gender distribution, total cell number or subset yield. Across all samples, around 100 million sorted cells were examined, and cell number per subset correlated strongly with RNA yield. In the study, TCRB repertoires of sorted circulating CD4+ T cell subsets from recently diagnosed type 1 diabetes patients were compared with those of matched healthy donors. Naive and central memory subsets were obtained from all 30 or so donors, but regulatory and stem cell-like memory subsets were isolated from only 8 patients and roughly eight healthy donors. The full study reports these points: Naive, central memory and regulatory TCRB repertoires appeared more similar among patients than among healthy donors. Because cDNA was sequenced instead of genomic DNA, activated cells with high expression could be over-represented, although the groups did not differ in activation or CD3 levels. PCR may preferentially amplify shorter templates, but because patient and control samples were amplified and corrected together, any resulting skew would affect both groups equally. A moderate but significant shortening of TCRB CDR3 length was observed in type 1 diabetes patients in all four CD4+ subsets. Fewer insertions and more nucleotide deletions at VDJ recombination sites were observed in patients with type 1 diabetes, implying thymic rearrangement abnormalities. Because the HLA sub-analyses included only small numbers of individuals, any influence of HLA type on TCRB rearrangement was left unresolved.

The entire isolated RNA was reverse transcribed using the High Capacity cDNA Reverse Transcription Kit, and thus expressed TCRB transcripts were sequenced. Naive, central memory and regulatory T cell samples underwent deep immunoSEQ sequencing, averaging about 3.57 million total reads per sample. Sorted cells were lysed in RLT buffer, and RNA was extracted using DNase-treated RNeasy Micro or Mini kits according to cell number. To prevent cross-contamination, each cell subset was processed individually, whereas patient and healthy donor samples were processed jointly. The immunoSEQ multiplex PCR was used to amplify TCRB sequences from cDNA, generating 87-bp fragments that spanned the CDR3 region. The amplicons were sequenced using the Illumina HiSeq platform. As for the original processing: PCR bias was computationally corrected using synthetic template baselines, reads within Hamming distance 2 were collapsed, and singletons that could not be merged were discarded. Reads were aligned against IMGT so that V, D and J genes, CDR3 length and insertions or deletions at six rearrangement sites could be assigned. Clonotype counts were normalized to sorted cell number within each subset before computing true diversity and Gini coefficients with the tcR R package. The overlap coefficient, calculated on TCRB nucleotide sequences, was used to quantify repertoire sharing. TCRdb holds this immuneACCESS table with in-frame rearrangements only. Some clones are missing; in checked studies, unresolved V genes explain under half, and the rest has no known cause. V, J and clone size are taken as reported in that table, and D and trimming were inferred from the DNA itself. This sample has over 300,000 clones in its table, and about a tenth of those were observed once. Of the sample, approximately 1% is held by the ten largest clones.

From each donor, a single peripheral blood sample of approximately 0.11 L on average was drawn into heparinised tubes. Using a panel that included CD45RO, CCR7, CD25, CD127, CD95 and CD27, naive, central memory, regulatory and stem cell-like memory CD4+ T cells were sorted on a BD FACSAria II. A purity above 95% was achieved for all sorted populations. PBMCs were separated immediately by Lymphoprep density gradient centrifugation and were stained directly, without being cultured. To minimize batch effects, samples were stained and sorted in pairs, one healthy donor with one patient per experiment. At the junction V is shortened by 5 bases and J by 6 bases; bases outside the gene matches: 9. CDR1 and CDR2, per the germline V gene (reference sequence), are SEHNR and FQNEAQ. Taken from cysteine to phenylalanine, the CDR3 has 15 residues. The entry retains the CDR3 DNA only, 45 bases that are in frame from base 1.

What was sequenced was central memory CD4+ T cells from blood. The chain links TRBV7-9 with TRBJ2-1; TRBD2 fits 8 bases in the junction. This TCR came from a man between 25 and 39 years old with type 1 diabetes. This receptor carries the CDR3 CASSPFGGDANEQFF. The nucleotides are TGTGCCAGCAGCCCGTTCGGGGGGGATGCCAATGAGCAGTTCTTC.